Listed below are T cell receptor beta chains from one sample, sequenced in a study of shared clonotypes between healthy human individuals. TCRdb's copy holds only in-frame clones and misses some; the assay was immunoSEQ multiplex PCR. The table records approximately 2.5 million clones, 93% of them present only once. Specimen: naive CD4+ T cells from PBMCs. Receptors were obtained from a man aged 18 to 29 in good health. Some clones in this sample may be carry-over from other donors' samples. CDR3s include the opening cysteine and the closing phenylalanine or tryptophan.

J: TRBJ2-1; V: TRBV7-2; CDR3: CASSLLASNEQLF
J: TRBJ1-5; V: TRBV2; CDR3: CASSEAYSGTGGFRQPQHF
J: TRBJ2-3; V: TRBV7-3; CDR3: CASSSTWGDTQYF
J: TRBJ2-7; V: TRBV30; CDR3: CAWRAGTRRYEQYF
J: TRBJ1-5; V: TRBV11-2; CDR3: CASSQRTGGNQPQHF
J: TRBJ2-5; V: TRBV11-2; CDR3: CASSLETGTVQETQYF
J: TRBJ1-4; V: TRBV6-5; CDR3: CASSYRSGGEKLFF
J: TRBJ2-5; V: TRBV5-6; CDR3: CASSSQGLGGETQYF
J: TRBJ2-2; V: TRBV27; CDR3: CATQRAQLLGGELFF
J: TRBJ2-6; V: TRBV4-3; CDR3: CASSPLGSAGANVLTF
J: TRBJ2-6; V: TRBV7-3; CDR3: CASSSQGARLTGANVLTF
J: TRBJ2-7; V: TRBV21-1; CDR3: CASSFTRGRQYSYEQYF
J: TRBJ2-2; V: TRBV5-1; CDR3: CASSPRDRTTAGELFF
J: TRBJ1-3; V: TRBV7-6; CDR3: CASSRRDSGNTIYF
J: TRBJ2-1; V: TRBV6-5; CDR3: CASSYWTAGNEQFF
J: TRBJ2-7; V: TRBV27; CDR3: CASSLLASGSSYEQYF
J: TRBJ1-3; V: TRBV6-5; CDR3: CASRRQGSSGNTIYF
J: TRBJ2-5; V: TRBV6-1; CDR3: CASGTGGSFGETQYF
J: TRBJ1-1; V: TRBV5-1; CDR3: CASSFGADTEAFF
J: TRBJ1-1; V: TRBV28; CDR3: CASSLPDSGRNTEAFF
J: TRBJ1-5; V: TRBV19; CDR3: CASSIRQGIQPQHF
J: TRBJ1-5; V: TRBV19; CDR3: CASSISRVSMDQPQHF
J: TRBJ1-2; V: TRBV19; CDR3: CASSLPGTANYGYTF
J: TRBJ1-2; V: TRBV29-1; CDR3: CSVEDTDGYTF
J: TRBJ2-1; V: TRBV15; CDR3: CATSRVLAGVNEQFF
J: TRBJ2-1; V: TRBV5-1; CDR3: CASSLGVGLAGVIGNEQFF
J: TRBJ1-2; V: TRBV5-6; CDR3: CASSHAPRQPTYGYTF
J: TRBJ1-1; V: TRBV4-3; CDR3: CASSQDLTGGARTEAFF